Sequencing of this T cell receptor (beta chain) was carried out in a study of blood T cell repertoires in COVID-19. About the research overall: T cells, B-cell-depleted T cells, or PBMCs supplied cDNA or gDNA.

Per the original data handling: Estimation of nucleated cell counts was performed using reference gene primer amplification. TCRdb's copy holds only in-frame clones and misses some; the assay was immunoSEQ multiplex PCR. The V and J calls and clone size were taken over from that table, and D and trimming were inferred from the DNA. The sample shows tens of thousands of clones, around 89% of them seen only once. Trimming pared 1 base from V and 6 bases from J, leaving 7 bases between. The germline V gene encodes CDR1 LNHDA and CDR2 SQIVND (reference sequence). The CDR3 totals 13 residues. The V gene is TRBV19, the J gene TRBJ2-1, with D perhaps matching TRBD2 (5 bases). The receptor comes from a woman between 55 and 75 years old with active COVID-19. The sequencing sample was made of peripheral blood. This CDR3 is CASSIGTFNEQFF. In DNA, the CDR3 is TGTGCCAGTAGTATAGGGACTTTCAATGAGCAGTTCTTC.